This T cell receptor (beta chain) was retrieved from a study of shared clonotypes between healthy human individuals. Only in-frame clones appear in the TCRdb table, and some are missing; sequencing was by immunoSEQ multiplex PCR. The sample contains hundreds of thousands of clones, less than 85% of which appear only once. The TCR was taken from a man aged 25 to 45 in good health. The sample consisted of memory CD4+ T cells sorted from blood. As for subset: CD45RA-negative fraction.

Here the CDR3 DNA reads TGTGCCAGCAGTGAAAGTTCGTCAGGGACCATAAATCAGCCCCAGCATTTT. This sequence encodes CASSESSSGTINQPQHF. The rearrangement uses TRBV6-1 and TRBJ1-5, with a weak D call TRBD1 (5 bases). CDR1 MNHNS and CDR2 SASEGT come from the germline V gene. This CDR3 is 17 amino acids long. V was pared by 2 bases and J by 4 bases, with 18 bases between.